The clone carrying this T cell receptor beta chain was seen more than once but under ten times. CDR1 is MNHEY, CDR2 SVGAGI, per germline. The CDR3 runs to 14 residues. The ends lost 5 bases at V and 3 bases at J; junction bases unmatched: 6. The data were produced by immunoSEQ multiplex PCR, yet TCRdb's version contains in-frame clones alone and is incomplete. The sample includes around 140,000 clones, around 89% seen only once; the top ten take around 3%. This sample was taken from a study of blood T cell repertoires in COVID-19. The sample was peripheral blood. The gene calls are TRBV6-5 and TRBJ1-2; 7 nucleotides align to TRBD1. This sequence was found in a man in his sixties with active or convalescent COVID-19. CDR3 nucleotide sequence: TGTGCCAGCAGTCTCAGGGACAGCTACTATGGCTACACCTTC. Translation: CASSLRDSYYGYTF.